The source of this T cell receptor beta chain is a study of early T cells in non-severe SARS-CoV-2 infection. The CDR3 has 14 residues. V trimming: 3 bases; J trimming: 6 bases; junction bases outside the gene matches: 5. Germline-derived CDR1 and CDR2 are MNHEY and SMNVEV (reference sequence). One entry per CDR3 protein, called by TCRdb with MiXCR from the 5' RACE reads. The sample holds more than 95,000 distinct CDR3 sequences, roughly 15% seen once. Sequenced input: whole blood. The chain has TRBV27 and TRBJ2-3, with 8 bases identical to TRBD1. The TCR was taken from an adult who was a healthcare worker with PCR-confirmed SARS-CoV-2 infection or an uninfected control (not recorded which). The CDR3 loop reads CASSFRGRYDTQYF. The DNA for the CDR3 is TGTGCCAGCAGTTTCAGGGGGCGGTACGATACGCAGTATTTT.